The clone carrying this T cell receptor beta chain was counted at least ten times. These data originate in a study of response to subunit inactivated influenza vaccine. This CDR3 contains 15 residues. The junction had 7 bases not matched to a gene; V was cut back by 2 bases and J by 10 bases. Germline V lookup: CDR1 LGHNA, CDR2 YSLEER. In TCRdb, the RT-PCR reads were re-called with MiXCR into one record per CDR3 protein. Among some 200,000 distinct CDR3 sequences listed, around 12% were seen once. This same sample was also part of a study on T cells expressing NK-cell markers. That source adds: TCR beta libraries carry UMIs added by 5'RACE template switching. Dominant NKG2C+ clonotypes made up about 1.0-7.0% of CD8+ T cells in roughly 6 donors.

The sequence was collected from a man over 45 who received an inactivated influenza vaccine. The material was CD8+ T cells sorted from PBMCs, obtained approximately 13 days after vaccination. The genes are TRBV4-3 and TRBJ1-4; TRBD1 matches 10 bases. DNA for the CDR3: TGCGCCAGCAGCCAAAACACCGGGACAGGGGCAAAACTGTTTTTT. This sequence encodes CASSQNTGTGAKLFF.